This T cell receptor (beta chain) was profiled in a study of T cells in Graves' hyperthyroidism and ophthalmopathy. TCR beta CDR3 sequences were amplified from RNA transcripts. The HTBI set primed first-round TCR CDR3 RT-PCR. One entry per CDR3 protein results from TCRdb running MiXCR on the multiplex PCR reads. The table lists hundreds of thousands of distinct CDR3 sequences, roughly 14% of them singletons, with approximately 13% in the top ten. This clonotype was seen many times. V gave up 5 bases and J gave up 6 bases, with 14 bases separating them. Germline assignment: CDR1 SGHRS and CDR2 YFSETQ. The CDR3 consists of 13 residues. The authors obtained PBMCs from roughly 9.7 ml of fresh peripheral blood.

The chain employs TRBV5-1 and TRBJ1-2; D call uncertain. The receptor comes from a man aged 18 to 30 with Graves' ophthalmopathy. Sequencing input: blood. CDR3: CASRKEGLDGYTF. The CDR3 coding sequence is TGCGCCAGCAGGAAAGAGGGTTTGGATGGCTACACCTTC.